A single sample is the source of the 27 T cell receptor beta chains below, sequenced in a study of T cell changes during pregnancy in multiple sclerosis. The table came from immunoSEQ multiplex PCR; TCRdb's copy has only in-frame clones and leaves some out. The repertoire holds about 47,000 clones, over 85% seen once, with 1.5% to 2% in the top ten. Sequences were derived from peripheral blood, sampled in the first trimester of pregnancy. These receptors came from a female donor with multiple sclerosis, enrolled in a pregnancy study.

The chain links TRBV6-6 to TRBJ2-5; D gene unclear. CDR1 MNHNY and CDR2 SVGAGI come from the germline V gene (reference sequence). The V and J ends lost 6 bases and 5 bases respectively, with 10 bases between them. This CDR3 has 12 residues. The CDR3 is CASSLVRETQYF. CDR3 in DNA: TGTGCCAGCAGCCTCGTCCGGGAGACCCAGTACTTC.

The rearrangement links TRBV19 to TRBJ1-2; D may be TRBD1 (6 bases). Germline values: CDR1 LNHDA, CDR2 SQIVND (reference sequence). The length of the CDR3 is 15 residues. V lost 3 bases and J 7 bases, leaving 18 bases between the germline ends. CDR3 in DNA: TGTGCCAGTAGTATGAGTGGAGCCAGGGGCCGTGGCTACACCTTC. Encoded protein: CASSMSGARGRGYTF.

V is TRBV5-1 and J is TRBJ2-1; D unclear. The germline V gene has CDR1 SGHRS and CDR2 YFSETQ. V lost 0 bases and J lost 0, with 10 bases in between. The CDR3 has 16 residues. The chain's CDR3 is CASSLAWSNSYNEQFF. The CDR3, as DNA: TGCGCCAGCAGCTTGGCCTGGAGTAACTCCTACAATGAGCAGTTCTTC.

The rearrangement joins TRBV5-1 to TRBJ2-3, with D uncertain. Trimming took 7 bases from V and 6 from J, leaving 12 bases between them. The CDR3 contains 12 residues. Germline V gives CDR1 SGHRS, CDR2 YFSETQ. The CDR3 loop is CASGDSRDTQYF. The CDR3 nucleotides are TGCGCCAGCGGAGATAGTCGTGATACGCAGTATTTT.

The V call is TRBV5-1, the J call TRBJ1-2; D gene uncertain. Germline values: CDR1 SGHRS, CDR2 YFSETQ. This CDR3 spans 15 amino acids. V was pared by 5 bases and J by 4 bases, with 18 bases between. The chain's CDR3 is CASSFGIGLSYGYTF. CDR3 coding DNA: TGCGCCAGCAGTTTCGGGATAGGGTTAAGCTATGGCTACACCTTC.

The chain couples TRBV30 to TRBJ2-3, with D unresolved. Germline-derived CDR1 and CDR2 are GTSNPN and SVGIG (reference sequence). Trimming stripped 0 bases from V and 9 bases from J, with 7 bases between. The CDR3 has 11 amino acids. DNA for the CDR3: TGTGCCTGGAGTGTACAGTCGACGCAGTATTTT. Its translation: CAWSVQSTQYF.

J is TRBJ1-1 and V is TRBV7-3; 7 nucleotides agree with TRBD1. With V trimmed by 6 bases and J by 1 base, 8 bases remained unmatched. The CDR3 is 15 residues long. The V gene's germline CDR1 is SGHTA and CDR2 FQGTGA. DNA of the CDR3: TGTGCCAGCAGTTTGACAGGGAGAGGGAACACTGAAGCTTTCTTT. It is translated as CASSLTGRGNTEAFF. The full variable domain, rest sourced from reference TRBV7-3 and TRBJ1-1, is GAGVSQTPSNKVTEKGKYVELRCDPISGHTALYWYRQSLGQGPEFLIYFQGTGAADDSGLPNDRFFAVRPEGSVSTLKIQRTERGDSAVYLCASSLTGRGNTEAFFGQGTRLTVV.

CDR3 DNA: TGTGCCAGCAGCTTCGGACAGGGGCTTGATACGCAGTATTTT. Protein sequence: CASSFGQGLDTQYF. The V call is TRBV7-2, the J call TRBJ2-3; 9 nucleotides align to TRBD1. V dropped 3 bases and J dropped 6; count of bases not matched to a gene: 4. Germline-derived CDR1 and CDR2 are SGHTA and FQGNSA. The CDR3 extends over 14 amino acids. Together with reference TRBV7-2 and TRBJ2-3, the CDR3 gives the full variable domain: GAGVSQSPSNKVTEKGKDVELRCDPISGHTALYWYRQSLGQGLEFLIYFQGNSAPDKSGLPSDRFSAERTGGSVSTLTIQRTQQEDSAVYLCASSFGQGLDTQYFGPGTRLTVL.

This sequence joins TRBV6-1 and TRBJ1-3, with 8 positions matching TRBD1. This CDR3 has 17 residues. Germline CDR1 and CDR2: MNHNS and SASEGT. Germline trimming cut 2 bases from V and 0 bases from J; bases unmatched to any gene: 6. This chain's CDR3 is CASSERWTGFSGNTIYF. CDR3 coding DNA: TGTGCCAGCAGTGAACGATGGACAGGGTTCTCTGGAAACACCATATATTTT.

This chain links TRBV7-6 with TRBJ2-2; 8 bases agree with TRBD1. CDR1 SGHVS and CDR2 FNYEAQ come from the germline V gene. The CDR3 has 16 amino acids. J gave up 5 bases and V 5 bases, and 10 bases lay outside the gene matches. The CDR3 sequence is CASSALWDRRTGELFF. The CDR3 DNA follows: TGTGCCAGCAGCGCCTTATGGGACAGGCGGACCGGGGAGCTGTTTTTT. Variable domain in full (rest from reference TRBV7-6 and TRBJ2-2): GAGVSQSPRYKVTKRGQDVALRCDPISGHVSLYWYRQALGQGPEFLTYFNYEAQQDKSGLPNDRFSAERPEGSISTLTIQRTEQRDSAMYRCASSALWDRRTGELFFGEGSRLTVL.

This rearrangement joins TRBV11-2 to TRBJ2-1; perhaps TRBD1 as D (6 bases). V shed 4 bases and J shed 6 bases, with 16 bases lying between them. CDR3 length equals 15 residues. Germline V gene sequence: CDR1 SGHAT, CDR2 FQNNGV. CDR3 in DNA: TGTGCCAGCAGCTCGTACAGGGAACTGGGCAATGAGCAGTTCTTC. It specifies CASSSYRELGNEQFF. The full variable domain, with the rest looked up from reference TRBV11-2 and TRBJ2-1, is EAGVAQSPRYKIIEKRQSVAFWCNPISGHATLYWYQQILGQGPKLLIQFQNNGVVDDSQLPKDRFSAERLKGVDSTLKIQPAKLEDSAVYLCASSSYRELGNEQFFGPGTRLTVL.

This rearrangement joins TRBV7-9 to TRBJ1-2; D uncertain. The CDR3 runs to 15 residues. Per germline, CDR1 SEHNR and CDR2 FQNEAQ (reference sequence). Trimming stripped 1 base from V and 2 bases from J, with 11 bases between. CDR3 bases: TGTGCCAGCAGCTTAGGCACAGTACGAAACTATGGCTACACCTTC. Translating it yields CASSLGTVRNYGYTF.

V is TRBV5-1 and J is TRBJ1-6; D gene ambiguous. V dropped 4 bases and J dropped 0 bases, with 8 bases sitting between them. The CDR3 runs to 15 residues. Germline V gene lookup returns CDR1 SGHRS and CDR2 YFSETQ. CDR3: CASSPGSSYNSPLHF. In DNA, the CDR3 is TGCGCCAGCAGCCCCGGGAGCTCCTATAATTCACCCCTCCACTTT. Full variable domain (outside the CDR3, taken from reference TRBV5-1 and TRBJ1-6): KAGVTQTPRYLIKTRGQQVTLSCSPISGHRSVSWYQQTPGQGLQFLFEYFSETQRNKGNFPGRFSGRQFSNSRSEMNVSTLELGDSALYLCASSPGSSYNSPLHFGNGTRLTVT.

This sequence joins TRBV7-2 and TRBJ2-7, with TRBD2 matching 9 bases. CDR1 and CDR2 from the germline V gene are SGHTA and FQGNSA. This CDR3 has 15 amino acids. V trimming: 5 bases; J trimming: 2 bases; junction bases outside the gene matches: 7. CDR3 amino acids: CASSRERGAPYEQYF. The CDR3 DNA is TGTGCCAGCAGCCGGGAGCGGGGGGCCCCCTACGAGCAGTACTTC.

This clone is a singleton in its sample. The chain employs TRBV6-1 and TRBJ1-4; tentatively, D is TRBD1 (6 bases). This CDR3 comprises 14 residues. The germline CDR1 and CDR2 sequences are MNHNS and SASEGT. V was clipped by 10 bases and J by 5 bases, with 17 bases between them. The CDR3 DNA reads as TGTGCCATCGGGGGGGGCGCAAGCAATGAAAAACTGTTTTTT. As protein: CAIGGGASNEKLFF.

The chain carries TRBV2 and TRBJ2-7, with 11 bases aligning to TRBD1. Trimming took 1 base from V and 6 from J; bases not matched to a gene: 8. Germline V gene lookup returns CDR1 SNHLY and CDR2 FYNNEI. This CDR3 is 16 amino acids long. The CDR3 DNA sequence: TGTGCCAGCAGTGAAGGCCAGGGACAGGGGGTATTCGAGCAGTACTTC. Its protein product is CASSEGQGQGVFEQYF.

The gene calls are TRBV4-3 and TRBJ2-1; D not resolved. The CDR3 is 15 residues long. Germline-derived CDR1 and CDR2 are LGHNA and YSLEER. V gave up 5 bases and J gave up 10 bases, with 21 bases separating them. In DNA, the CDR3 is TGCGCCAGCAGCGATAGACTGCCAACGTCGCGAGAGCAGTTCTTC. Residues: CASSDRLPTSREQFF.

The chain links TRBV5-6 to TRBJ2-7; possibly TRBD1 for D (6 bases). This CDR3 has 16 residues. CDR1 and CDR2 (germline): SGHDT, YYEEEE. V lost 3 bases and J lost 2, with 18 bases in between. DNA of the CDR3: TGTGCCAGCAGCTCAATTTACGACAGGTTAACCTACGAGCAGTACTTC. It encodes CASSSIYDRLTYEQYF.

This clone was seen once. This chain links TRBV19 with TRBJ1-5, with D possibly TRBD1 on 6 matching bases. The germline V and J ends were trimmed by 4 bases and 6 bases, with 10 bases remaining between them. Germline CDR1 and CDR2: LNHDA and SQIVND (reference sequence). The CDR3 totals 13 residues. CDR3 DNA: TGTGCCAGTAGTACTGGGGGCGGTCAGCCCCAGCATTTT. This codes for CASSTGGGQPQHF.

The chain links TRBV28 to TRBJ2-3; D is unclear. The CDR3 runs 13 residues. Trimming pared 2 bases from V and 6 bases from J, leaving 9 bases between. Per the germline V gene, CDR1 is MDHEN and CDR2 is SYDVKM. The CDR3 DNA reads as TGTGCCAGCAGTTTAGCCTCCAGGGATACGCAGTATTTT. Amino acid sequence: CASSLASRDTQYF.

This sequence joins TRBV10-3 and TRBJ2-3; unclear D gene. The CDR3 totals 15 residues. The V end was cut by 4 bases, the J end by 0 bases, with 11 bases between. From germline, CDR1 is ENHRY and CDR2 SYGVKD. This CDR3 is CAISAGEASTDTQYF. DNA of the CDR3: TGTGCCATCAGTGCGGGTGAAGCTAGCACAGATACGCAGTATTTT.

The V call is TRBV21-1, the J call TRBJ2-1; the DNA was not compared with TRBD1, the D call given in the table. TRBV21-1 is recorded as a pseudogene. The CDR3 has 16 amino acids. In DNA form, the CDR3 reads TGTGCCAGCAGCCTCCAAGGGGCGAGCACCTACAATGAGCAGTTCTTC. This codes for CASSLQGASTYNEQFF.

The V and J genes are TRBV2 and TRBJ2-7, with TRBD1 identical over 7 bases. V lost 5 bases, J lost 8 bases, and 3 bases stayed unmatched. The CDR3 contains 11 residues. Per germline, CDR1 SNHLY and CDR2 FYNNEI. The chain's CDR3 is CASSPQGKQYF. For the CDR3, the DNA is TGTGCCAGCAGTCCACAGGGGAAGCAGTACTTC. Full variable domain (outside the CDR3, taken from reference TRBV2 and TRBJ2-7): EPEVTQTPSHQVTQMGQEVILRCVPISNHLYFYWYRQILGQKVEFLVSFYNNEISEKSEIFDDQFSVERPDGSNFTLKIRSTKLEDSAMYFCASSPQGKQYFGPGTRLTVT.

This clone has a single count. The chain joins TRBV27 to TRBJ1-1, with 8 bases matching TRBD1. Germline V lookup: CDR1 MNHEY, CDR2 SMNVEV (reference sequence). The CDR3 has 14 amino acids. The J segment lost 3 bases and the V segment lost 5 bases, leaving 5 bases of the junction unmatched. The CDR3 spells CASSRQGWDTEAFF. CDR3 sequence (DNA): TGTGCCAGCAGTCGACAGGGGTGGGACACTGAAGCTTTCTTT.

This clone was seen only a few times. The rearrangement links TRBV5-1 to TRBJ1-4; 9 nucleotides match TRBD1. CDR1 and CDR2 (germline): SGHRS, YFSETQ. CDR3 length: 15 residues. The trim removed 4 bases at V and 5 bases at J, leaving 6 bases unmatched. CDR3 region: CASSPGTGPNEKLFF. CDR3 bases: TGCGCCAGCAGCCCCGGGACAGGGCCGAATGAAAAACTGTTTTTT.

This sequence joins TRBV9 and TRBJ2-2; 11 bases line up with TRBD2. With V trimmed by 0 bases and J by 5 bases, 3 bases remained unmatched. Looked up from germline, CDR1 is SGDLS and CDR2 is YYNGEE. This CDR3 region has 16 residues. CDR3 DNA: TGTGCCAGCAGCGTAGGGCCTAGCGGGGGGACCGGGGAGCTGTTTTTT. Residues: CASSVGPSGGTGELFF.

The chain couples TRBV10-3 to TRBJ1-2, with D maybe TRBD1 (5 bases). Germline CDR1 ENHRY, CDR2 SYGVKD. The CDR3 contains 17 residues. V was clipped by 0 bases and J by 1 base, with 15 bases between them. The CDR3 spells CAISESGPSGNNYGYTF. The CDR3 nucleotides are TGTGCCATCAGTGAGTCGGGGCCCAGTGGGAATAACTATGGCTACACCTTC.